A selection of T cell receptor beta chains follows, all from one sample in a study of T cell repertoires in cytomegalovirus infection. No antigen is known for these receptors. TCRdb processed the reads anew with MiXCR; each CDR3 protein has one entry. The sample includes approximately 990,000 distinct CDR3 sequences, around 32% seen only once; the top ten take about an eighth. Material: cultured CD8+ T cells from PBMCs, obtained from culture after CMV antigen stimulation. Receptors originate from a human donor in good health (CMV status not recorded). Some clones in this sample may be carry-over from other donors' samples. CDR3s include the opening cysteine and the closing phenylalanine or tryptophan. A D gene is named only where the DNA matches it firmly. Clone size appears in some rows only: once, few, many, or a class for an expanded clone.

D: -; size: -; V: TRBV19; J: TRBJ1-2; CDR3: CASRDDQSYGYTF; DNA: TGTGCCAGCCGGGACGACCAATCTTATGGCTACACCTTC
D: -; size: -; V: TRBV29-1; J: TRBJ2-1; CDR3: CSVSGGLGRGPNEQFF; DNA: TGCAGCGTCTCAGGGGGTCTAGGGCGGGGGCCCAATGAGCAGTTCTTC
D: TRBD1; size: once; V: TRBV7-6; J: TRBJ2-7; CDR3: CASSWRQGAIYEQYF; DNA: TGTGCCAGCAGCTGGCGACAGGGGGCTATCTACGAGCAGTACTTC
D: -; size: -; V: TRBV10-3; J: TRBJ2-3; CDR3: CAISESQEGPTDTQYF; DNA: TGTGCCATCAGTGAGTCGCAGGAGGGTCCCACAGATACGCAGTATTTT
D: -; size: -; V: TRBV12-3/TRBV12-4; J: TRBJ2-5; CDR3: CASSLGRVGTQYF; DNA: TGTGCCAGCAGTTTAGGCAGGGTGGGGACCCAGTACTTC
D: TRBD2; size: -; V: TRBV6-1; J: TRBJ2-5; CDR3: CASSKPLAGGPAGQYF; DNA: TGTGCCAGCAGTAAGCCTCTAGCGGGGGGGCCCGCCGGCCAGTACTTC
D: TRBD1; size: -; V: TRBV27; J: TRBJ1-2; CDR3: CASSSTTGSYGYTF; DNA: TGTGCCAGCAGTTCCACGACAGGGAGCTATGGCTACACCTTC
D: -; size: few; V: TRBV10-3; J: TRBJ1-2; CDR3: CAISESREWDGYTF; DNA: TGTGCCATCAGTGAGTCGAGAGAGTGGGATGGCTACACCTTC
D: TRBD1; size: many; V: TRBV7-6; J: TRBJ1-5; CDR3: CASSSRTGDYQPQHF; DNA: TGTGCCAGCAGCTCGCGGACAGGAGACTATCAGCCCCAGCATTTT
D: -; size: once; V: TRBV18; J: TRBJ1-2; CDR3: CASSPNPGTLDGYTF; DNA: TGTGCCAGCTCACCGAACCCAGGGACCCTTGATGGCTACACCTTC
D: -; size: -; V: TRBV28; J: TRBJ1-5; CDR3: CASLRQGSNQPQHF; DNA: TGTGCCAGCCTCCGGCAGGGCAGCAATCAGCCCCAGCATTTT
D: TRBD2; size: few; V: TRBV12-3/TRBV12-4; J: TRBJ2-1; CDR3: CATSPPGGIFYNEQFF; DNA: TGTGCCACCTCTCCCCCCGGGGGGATATTCTACAATGAGCAGTTCTTC
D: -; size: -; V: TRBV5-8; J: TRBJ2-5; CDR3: CASSLGRVRETQYF; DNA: TGTGCCAGCAGCTTGGGCAGGGTTCGAGAGACCCAGTACTTC
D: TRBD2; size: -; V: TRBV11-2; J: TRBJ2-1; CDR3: CASSLGPSGANEQFF; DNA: TGTGCCAGCAGCTTAGGACCTAGCGGGGCCAATGAGCAGTTCTTC
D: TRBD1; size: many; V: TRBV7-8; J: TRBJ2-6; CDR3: CASSRDSVSGANVLTF; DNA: TGTGCCAGCAGTCGGGACAGCGTCTCTGGGGCCAACGTCCTGACTTTC
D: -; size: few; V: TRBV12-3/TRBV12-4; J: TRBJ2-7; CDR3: CASSYGVSYEQYF; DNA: TGTGCCAGCAGTTACGGGGTTTCGTACGAGCAGTACTTC
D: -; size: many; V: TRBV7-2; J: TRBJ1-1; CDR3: CASSLGQTNTEAFF; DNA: TGTGCCAGCAGCTTGGGACAAACGAACACTGAAGCTTTCTTT
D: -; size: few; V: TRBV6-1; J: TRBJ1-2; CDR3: CASSELGHPPDGYTF; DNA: TGTGCCAGCAGTGAACTCGGCCATCCGCCTGATGGCTACACCTTC
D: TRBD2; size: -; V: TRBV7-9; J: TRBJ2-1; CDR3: CVSSFLMTSGALNEQFF; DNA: TGTGTCAGCAGCTTCCTGATGACTAGCGGGGCCCTCAATGAGCAGTTCTTC
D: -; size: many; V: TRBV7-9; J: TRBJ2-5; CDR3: CASSFRAGPDEETQYF; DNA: TGTGCCAGCAGCTTTAGGGCAGGCCCCGATGAAGAGACCCAGTACTTC
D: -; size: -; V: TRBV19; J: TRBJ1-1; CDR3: CAIQHTGTEAFF; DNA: TGTGCCATTCAACATACAGGGACTGAAGCTTTCTTT
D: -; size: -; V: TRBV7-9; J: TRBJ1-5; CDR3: CASSLTPNGPQHF; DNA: TGTGCCAGCAGCTTAACCCCCAATGGGCCCCAGCATTTT
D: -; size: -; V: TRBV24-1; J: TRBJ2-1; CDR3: CATSDSRFFEQFF; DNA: TGTGCCACCAGTGATTCTAGATTCTTTGAGCAGTTCTTC